These 13 T cell receptor beta chains were all obtained from the same sample, sequenced in a study of blood T cell repertoires in COVID-19. The data were produced by immunoSEQ multiplex PCR, yet TCRdb's version contains in-frame clones alone and is incomplete. The sample has 95,000 to 150,000 clones, 85% to 90% seen once. Sample: peripheral blood. Source of these receptors: an elderly man with acute or convalescent COVID-19.

V gene TRBV5-1 combines with J gene TRBJ1-2, with 8 bases that match TRBD1. CDR3 length: 16 amino acids. The germline CDR1 and CDR2 sequences are SGHRS and YFSETQ. The J segment lost 8 bases and the V segment lost 4 bases, leaving 16 bases of the junction unmatched. The CDR3 region has the DNA TGCGCCAGCAGCCCAGACGGAATAGGACAGGGAGGCGGCTACACCTTC. Amino acid sequence: CASSPDGIGQGGGYTF.

The V gene is TRBV15, the J gene TRBJ2-6, with a weak D call TRBD1 (6 bases). The CDR3 runs 20 residues. Germline CDR1 LNHNV, CDR2 YYDKDF (reference sequence). With 0 bases removed from V and 0 bases from J, the gap between germline ends came to 18 bases. In DNA, the CDR3 is TGTGCCACCAGCAGAGAGTTATACCGGGACACGATCTCTGGGGCCAACGTCCTGACTTTC. It yields the protein CATSRELYRDTISGANVLTF.

The chain uses TRBV4-2 and TRBJ2-7; D is ambiguous. V was cut by 0 bases and J by 2 bases, with 11 bases left in between. Germline-derived CDR1 and CDR2 are LGHNA and YNFKEQ. The CDR3 is 15 amino acids. CDR3 amino acids: CASSQDTYSTYEQYF. The CDR3 DNA sequence: TGTGCCAGCAGCCAAGATACCTACAGCACCTACGAGCAGTACTTC.

The chain has TRBV5-1 and TRBJ1-2; tentatively, D is TRBD1 (5 bases). Germline V gene lookup returns CDR1 SGHRS and CDR2 YFSETQ. The CDR3 runs 14 residues. V lost 6 bases and J 0 bases, leaving 12 bases between the germline ends. CDR3 nucleotides: TGCGCCAGCACCAAGGCAGGGTCTAACTATGGCTACACCTTC. As protein: CASTKAGSNYGYTF.

The rearrangement uses TRBV27 and TRBJ1-6, with D perhaps matching TRBD1 (5 bases). With 2 bases removed from V and 9 bases from J, the gap between germline ends came to 20 bases. Germline V gene sequence: CDR1 MNHEY, CDR2 SMNVEV (reference sequence). The length of the CDR3 is 17 residues. The CDR3 region has the DNA TGTGCCAGCAGTTTAAAAGGCGCGGGGGGAGCAGGTTCACCCCTCCACTTT. It specifies CASSLKGAGGAGSPLHF.

The J gene is TRBJ2-1, the V gene TRBV20-1; 7 bases align to TRBD2. The CDR3 contains 11 residues. Germline trimming cut 4 bases from V and 10 bases from J; bases unmatched to any gene: 4. Germline V gene sequence: CDR1 DFQATT, CDR2 SNEGSKA (reference sequence). The chain's CDR3 is CSAKTSVEQFF. DNA of the CDR3: TGCAGTGCTAAAACTAGCGTAGAGCAGTTCTTC.

The J gene is TRBJ2-2, the V gene TRBV5-1, with TRBD1 as a possible D gene (5 bases). The CDR3 spans 15 residues. V lost 4 bases and J lost 1, with 11 bases in between. In germline, CDR1 is SGHRS, CDR2 YFSETQ. The CDR3 bases are TGCGCCAGCAGCCCCTCAACAGGGAACACCGGGGAGCTGTTTTTT. Residues: CASSPSTGNTGELFF.

V gene TRBV5-8 combines with J gene TRBJ1-1; TRBD1 is a possible D gene (6 bases). Trimming removed 1 base from V and 5 bases from J, with 30 bases in between. Germline V CDR1 and CDR2: SGHTS, YDEGEE. This CDR3 spans 20 amino acids. The CDR3, as DNA: TGTGCCAGCAGCTTGTCGCGGGGGGGCCGGGCCGCGAGGGCGGGGACTGAAGCTTTCTTT. This sequence encodes CASSLSRGGRAARAGTEAFF.

The rearrangement links TRBV27 to TRBJ1-1, with TRBD1 identical over 8 bases. V trimming: 5 bases; J trimming: 10 bases; junction bases outside the gene matches: 9. Germline CDR1 and CDR2: MNHEY and SMNVEV (reference sequence). The length of the CDR3 is 13 residues. DNA for the CDR3: TGTGCCAGCAGTCCCCCAGGACAGGGTCGAGCTTTCTTT. Amino acid sequence: CASSPPGQGRAFF.

This chain links TRBV24-1 with TRBJ1-4, with D possibly TRBD1 on 6 matching bases. Deletions cut 4 bases from V and 7 bases from J, with 12 bases between. This CDR3 spans 14 amino acids. Germline assignment: CDR1 KGHDR and CDR2 SFDVKD. The DNA for the CDR3 is TGTGCCACCAGTGAAGCGGACAGAGGTGAAAAACTGTTTTTT. It codes for CATSEADRGEKLFF.

V gene TRBV5-6 combines with J gene TRBJ1-2, with unresolved D. The CDR3 covers 14 residues. The V gene's germline CDR1 is SGHDT and CDR2 YYEEEE. V lost 2 bases and J lost 4, with 12 bases in between. The DNA of the CDR3 is TGTGCCAGCAGCTTTGGAGAACGGCGCTATGGCTACACCTTC. Translated: CASSFGERRYGYTF.

V gene TRBV6-1 combines with J gene TRBJ2-7, with a weak D call TRBD2 (5 bases). V lost 1 base to trimming and J lost 5 bases, with 12 bases between them. CDR3 length: 14 residues. Germline V gene lookup returns CDR1 MNHNS and CDR2 SASEGT. The CDR3 sequence is CASSEGRSNHEQYF. In DNA form, the CDR3 reads TGTGCCAGCAGTGAAGGGAGGTCGAACCACGAGCAGTACTTC.

Here the CDR3 DNA reads TGCGCCAGCAGCCTCCAGGGGGCATCTGATGAAAAACTGTTTTTT. Amino acid sequence: CASSLQGASDEKLFF. The chain carries TRBV4-1 and TRBJ1-4, with 8 nucleotides matching TRBD1. The V gene's germline CDR1 is MGHRA and CDR2 YSYEKL. The CDR3 has 15 amino acids. The trim removed 4 bases at V and 6 bases at J, leaving 7 bases unmatched.